This section outlines one T cell receptor beta chain sequence together with its context. The sample belongs to a study of blood T cell repertoires in COVID-19. Original methodology: Nucleated cell number was recorded as an estimate derived from reference gene primer amplification. Generated by immunoSEQ multiplex PCR, the TCRdb table keeps only in-frame clones and is missing some. The DNA gave D and trimming, while V, J and clone size come from that table. Among some 76,000 clones listed, 80% to 85% were seen once. In germline, CDR1 is SGHRS, CDR2 YFSETQ. Trimming removed 0 bases from V and 0 bases from J, with 12 bases in between. The CDR3 length is 16 residues.

The TCR originated in a human donor in a cohort sampled during active COVID-19. Sequencing input: peripheral blood. The rearrangement uses TRBV5-1 and TRBJ1-1, with D perhaps matching TRBD1 (5 bases). This CDR3 is CASSLVGHFMNTEAFF. CDR3 in DNA: TGCGCCAGCAGCTTGGTTGGACATTTCATGAACACTGAAGCTTTCTTT.